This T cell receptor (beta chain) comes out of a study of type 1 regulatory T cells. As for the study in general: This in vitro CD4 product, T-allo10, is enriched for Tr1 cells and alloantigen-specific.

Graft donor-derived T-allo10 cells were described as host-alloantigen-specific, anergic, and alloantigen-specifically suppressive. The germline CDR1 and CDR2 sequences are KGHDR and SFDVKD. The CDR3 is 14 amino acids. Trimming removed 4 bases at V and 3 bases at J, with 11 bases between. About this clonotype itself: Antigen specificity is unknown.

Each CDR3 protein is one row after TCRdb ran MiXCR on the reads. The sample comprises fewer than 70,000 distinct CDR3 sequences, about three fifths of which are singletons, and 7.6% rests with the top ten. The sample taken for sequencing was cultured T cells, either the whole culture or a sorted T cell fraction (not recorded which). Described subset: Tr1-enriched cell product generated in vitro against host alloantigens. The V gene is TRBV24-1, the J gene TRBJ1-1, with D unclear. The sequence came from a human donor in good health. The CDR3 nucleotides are TGTGCCACCAGTGAGCCCGGACGCGACACTGAAGCTTTCTTT. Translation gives CATSEPGRDTEAFF.